This TCR beta chain was sequenced for a study of T cell responses to AZD1222 COVID-19 vaccine. Trimming left V 0 bases short and J 3 bases short, with 3 bases between. CDR1 is SGDLS and CDR2 is YYNGEE in the germline V gene. The CDR3 covers 12 residues. Libraries were prepared by immunoSEQ multiplex PCR; TCRdb keeps only in-frame clonotypes and omits some of them. Of around 80,000 clones in the sample, 70% to 90% were seen once. Here the sequenced sample was peripheral blood, taken on day 0 of AZD1222 vaccination. The chain links TRBV9 to TRBJ1-2; no reliable D call. The TCR comes from an adult in good health. This CDR3 is CASSVVYYGYTF. The CDR3 nucleotides read TGTGCCAGCAGCGTAGTATACTATGGCTACACCTTC.